What follows is one T cell receptor beta chain and its context. No antigen is known for it. This specimen belongs to a study of T cells in localized non-small cell lung cancer. Findings and caveats of the study: Higher blood T cell density tracked longer overall survival. Owing to sequencing of a solitary tumor region, heterogeneity cannot be discounted. In adjacent lung, a median about 52 of the top 100 tumor clones were found. Uninvolved adjacent lung had higher T cell clonality than tumor and all other tissues.

The protocol was immunoSEQ multiplex PCR, while the TCRdb copy is restricted to in-frame clones and leaves out a portion. The sample lists 8,500 to 13,000 clones; roughly 85% were seen once. Germline V gene data show CDR1 as MNHNS and CDR2 as SASEGT. The ends lost 8 bases at V and 6 bases at J; junction bases unmatched: 12. The CDR3 spans 15 residues. The chain links TRBV6-1 to TRBJ2-1; 8 positions agree with TRBD2. The clonotype comes from a male donor at least 60 years old with stage III lung adenocarcinoma. Sample: peripheral blood, taken before any cancer treatment. The CDR3 sequence: CASPPPGGPVNEQFF. For the CDR3, the DNA is TGTGCCAGCCCCCCCCCGGGGGGGCCAGTCAATGAGCAGTTCTTC.